This T cell receptor (beta chain) appears in the sequencing data of a study of neoadjuvant anti-PD-1 for oral cavity cancer. Study context: Patients mostly received three to four biweekly nivolumab doses at 3 mg/kg before surgery. Non-progressing patients received a fourth nivolumab dose near day 43, then surgery on days 50-56.

Whole-study results and caveats: After neoadjuvant nivolumab, PBMC T cell clonality was significantly higher in non-responders than responders.

Six replicates per PBMC sample, mostly from roughly 0.45 ug of genomic DNA. Sequenced by immunoSEQ multiplex PCR; TCRdb stores in-frame clones only, minus some. This repertoire shows around 6,900 clones, 74% found once; its top ten account for 3% to 4%. CDR1 is SGHAT, CDR2 FQNNGV, per germline. The length of the CDR3 is 18 residues. J was trimmed by 3 bases and V by 5 bases; bases with no gene match: 16. As for this clone: No antigen is known for it.

The TCR comes from a person between 40 and 85 years old with oral cavity squamous cell carcinoma. The sequenced sample was PBMCs, obtained before nivolumab (anti-PD-1) treatment. V gene TRBV11-2 combines with J gene TRBJ2-3, with 8 bases matching TRBD2. CDR3 sequence: CASSPLEGTREDTDTQYF. The CDR3 bases are TGTGCCAGCAGCCCGCTGGAAGGGACTAGAGAAGATACAGATACGCAGTATTTT.